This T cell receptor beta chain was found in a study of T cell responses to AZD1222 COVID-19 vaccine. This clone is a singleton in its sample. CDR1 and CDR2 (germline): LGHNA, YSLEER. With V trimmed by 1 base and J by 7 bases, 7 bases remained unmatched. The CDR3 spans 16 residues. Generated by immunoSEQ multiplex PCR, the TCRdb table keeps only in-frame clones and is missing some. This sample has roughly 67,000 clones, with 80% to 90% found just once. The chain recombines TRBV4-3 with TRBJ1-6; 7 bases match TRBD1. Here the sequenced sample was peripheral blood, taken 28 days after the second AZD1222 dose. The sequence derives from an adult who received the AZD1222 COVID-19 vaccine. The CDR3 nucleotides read TGCGCCAGCAGCCAAGCCGGGACAGCAAGAAATTCACCCCTCCACTTT. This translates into CASSQAGTARNSPLHF.